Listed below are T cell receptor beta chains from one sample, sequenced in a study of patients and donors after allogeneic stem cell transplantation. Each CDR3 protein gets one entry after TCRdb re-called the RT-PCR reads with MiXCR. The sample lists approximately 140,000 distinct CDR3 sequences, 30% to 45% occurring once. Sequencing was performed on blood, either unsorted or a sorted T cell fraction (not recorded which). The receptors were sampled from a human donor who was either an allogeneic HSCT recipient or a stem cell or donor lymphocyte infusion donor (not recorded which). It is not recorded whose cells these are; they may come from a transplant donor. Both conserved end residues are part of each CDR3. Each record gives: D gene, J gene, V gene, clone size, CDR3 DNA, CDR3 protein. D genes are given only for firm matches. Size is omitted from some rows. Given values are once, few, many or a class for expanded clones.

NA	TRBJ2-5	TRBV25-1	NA	TGTGCCAGCAGTGGCTGGACGGCAAAACAAGAGACCCAGTACTTC	CASSGWTAKQETQYF
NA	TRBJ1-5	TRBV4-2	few	TGTGCCAGCAGCCAAGAGGGAGACAATCAGCCCCAGCATTTT	CASSQEGDNQPQHF
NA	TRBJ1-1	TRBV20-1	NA	TGCAGTGCTAGAAGGACCGGGCATGAAGCTTTCTTT	CSARRTGHEAFF
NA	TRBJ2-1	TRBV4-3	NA	TGCGCCAGCAGCCCCCGGGAGCTGCGTTACAATGAGCAGTTCTTC	CASSPRELRYNEQFF
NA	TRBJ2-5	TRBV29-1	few	TGCAGCGTTGAAGAGAACAGTTTCGAGACCCAGTACTTC	CSVEENSFETQYF
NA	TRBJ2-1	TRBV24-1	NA	TGTGCCACCAGTGATTTCCGACATGAGCAGTTCTTC	CATSDFRHEQFF
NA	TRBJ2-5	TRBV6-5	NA	TGTGCCAGCAGTTACTCGAAAACCCCGTTTGAGACCCAGTACTTC	CASSYSKTPFETQYF
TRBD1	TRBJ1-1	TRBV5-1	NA	TGCGCCAGCAGCTTGGGACAGGGGTTCACTGAAGCTTTCTTT	CASSLGQGFTEAFF
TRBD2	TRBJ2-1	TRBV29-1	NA	TGCAGCGTTGCGAAGGCGGGGGGTTACAATGAGCAGTTCTTC	CSVAKAGGYNEQFF
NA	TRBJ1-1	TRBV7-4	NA	TGTGCCAGCAGCTTCTCGGGTGGGAGGACTGAAGCTTTCTTT	CASSFSGGRTEAFF
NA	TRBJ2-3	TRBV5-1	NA	TGCGCCAGCAGCTCGCTACCGTCCCAGGGTGGCGCAGATACGCAGTATTTT	CASSSLPSQGGADTQYF
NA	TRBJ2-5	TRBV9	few	TGTGCCAGCACTTTGGGCCCCGGAGAGACCCAGTACTTC	CASTLGPGETQYF
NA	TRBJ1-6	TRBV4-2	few	TGTGCCAGCAGCCAACCGAGGGGACGGTATAATTCACCCCTCCACTTT	CASSQPRGRYNSPLHF
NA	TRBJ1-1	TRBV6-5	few	TGTGCCAGCAGTCCGCCACCTCCTCCAACTGAAGCTTTCTTT	CASSPPPPPTEAFF
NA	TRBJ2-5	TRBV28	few	TGTGCCAGCAGTTTATGGGGGGAGAGAGAGACCCAGTACTTC	CASSLWGERETQYF
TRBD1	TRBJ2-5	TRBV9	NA	TGTGCCAGCAGCGTTGGGACAGGGGCGACCAAAGAGACCCAGTACTTC	CASSVGTGATKETQYF
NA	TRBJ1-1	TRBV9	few	TGTGCCAGCAGCGTAGACGGGGTTATGAACACTGAAGCTTTCTTT	CASSVDGVMNTEAFF
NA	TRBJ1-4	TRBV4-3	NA	TGCGCCAGCAGCCAAGAACTCGCCCGGGAGGGTAATGAAAAACTGTTTTTT	CASSQELAREGNEKLFF
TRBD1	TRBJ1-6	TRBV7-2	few	TGTGCCAGCACCCAATCCCCAGGGGGCCGATATAATTCACCCCTCCACTTT	CASTQSPGGRYNSPLHF
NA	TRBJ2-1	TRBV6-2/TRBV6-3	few	TGTGCCAGCAGCCCCCCCCAAGGGCTCGACAATGAGCAGTTCTTC	CASSPPQGLDNEQFF
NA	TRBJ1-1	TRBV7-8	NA	TGTGCCAGCAGCTTAGCGGGAGGGGAAGCTTTCTTT	CASSLAGGEAFF
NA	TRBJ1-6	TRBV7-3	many	TGTGCCAGCAGCTTACAGGGTGGTGATTCACCCCTCCACTTT	CASSLQGGDSPLHF
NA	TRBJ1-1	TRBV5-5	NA	TGTGCCAGCAGCTTTAGCAGGGACACTGAAGCTTTCTTT	CASSFSRDTEAFF
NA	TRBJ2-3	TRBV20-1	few	TGCAGTGCTAGAGCTCCAGATACGCAGTATTTT	CSARAPDTQYF
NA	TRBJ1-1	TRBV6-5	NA	TGTGCCAGCAGTTACGGGGGGTACACTGAAGCTTTCTTT	CASSYGGYTEAFF
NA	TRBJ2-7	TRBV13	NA	TGTGCCAGCAGCCCCAGGGAAACCAAAAGTGGCGAGCAGTACTTC	CASSPRETKSGEQYF
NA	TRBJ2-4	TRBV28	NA	TGTGCCAGCAGCCAGGTTCGGGCCAAAAACATTCAGTACTTC	CASSQVRAKNIQYF
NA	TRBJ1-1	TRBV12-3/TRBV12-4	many	TGTGCCAGCAGTTTACGGAGGGACGCTTTCTTT	CASSLRRDAFF
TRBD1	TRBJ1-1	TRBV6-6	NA	TGTGCCAGCAGTTACCTTAAGACAGGGTCCACTGAAGCTTTCTTT	CASSYLKTGSTEAFF
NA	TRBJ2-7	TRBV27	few	TGTGCCTCTCAGGGCAGCTACTACGAGCAGTACTTC	CASQGSYYEQYF
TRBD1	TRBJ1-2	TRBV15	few	TGTGCCACCAGCAGAGGTCTCCGGGACAGGGGATCGGGAGGCTACACCTTC	CATSRGLRDRGSGGYTF
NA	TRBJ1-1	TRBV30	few	TGTGCCTGGAGTGTAGCGAGGGGGGCTGAAGCTTTCTTT	CAWSVARGAEAFF
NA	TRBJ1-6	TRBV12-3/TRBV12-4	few	TGTGCCAGCAGTTTAACTTCCTCCCGCTCCTATAATTCACCCCTCCACTTT	CASSLTSSRSYNSPLHF
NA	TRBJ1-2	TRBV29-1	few	TGCAGCGTTGAACGGCACTATGGCTACACCTTC	CSVERHYGYTF
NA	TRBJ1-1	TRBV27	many	TGTGCCAGCAGTGTGGAAGGGAGGACTGAAGCTTTCTTT	CASSVEGRTEAFF
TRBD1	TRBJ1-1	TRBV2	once	TGTGCCAGCTGGGTCACAGGGGCAAGCACTGAAGCTTTCTTT	CASWVTGASTEAFF
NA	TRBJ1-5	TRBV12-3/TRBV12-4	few	TGTGCCAGCAGACAAGGTTATAGCAATCAGCCCCAGCATTTT	CASRQGYSNQPQHF
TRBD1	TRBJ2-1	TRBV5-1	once	TGCGCCAGCAGCTTGTGGGGACAGGGGTGGTTCTTC	CASSLWGQGWFF